A single sample gave rise to the 3 T cell receptor beta chains below, sequenced in a study of identical twins. TCRdb ran MiXCR on the 5' RACE reads and lists one entry per CDR3 protein. This sample has 700,000 or so distinct CDR3 sequences, with around 20% found just once. The sample was also linked to a second study, of T cells expressing NK-cell markers.

The sequenced sample consisted of PBMCs. The receptors derive from a woman aged 18-30 years in good health.

This clonotype occurred a few times. The chain couples TRBV7-2 to TRBJ2-3; maybe TRBD1 (6 bases). From germline, CDR1 is SGHTA and CDR2 FQGNSA. V lost 1 base to trimming and J lost 11 bases, with 13 bases between them. CDR3 length: 13 residues. The DNA for the CDR3 is TGTGCCAGCAGCTTAGAACGGCAGGGGAAGCAGTATTTT. Translated: CASSLERQGKQYF.

This clonotype was seen only a few times. J is TRBJ2-3 and V is TRBV20-1; D tentatively reads TRBD1 or TRBD2 (5 bases each). Germline V CDR1 and CDR2: DFQATT, SNEGSKA (reference sequence). V lost 0 bases to trimming and J lost 2 bases, with 12 bases between them. The CDR3 has 15 amino acids. CDR3 nucleotide sequence: TGCAGTGCTAGAGATCCCCGGGGCCACACAGATACGCAGTATTTT. Its protein is CSARDPRGHTDTQYF.

This clonotype appeared a few times. V gene TRBV15 combines with J gene TRBJ2-5; no definite D call. The germline V and J ends were trimmed by 2 bases and 2 bases, with 12 bases remaining between them. CDR3 size: 15 residues. The germline gives CDR1 LNHNV, CDR2 YYDKDF (reference sequence). CDR3 nucleotide sequence: TGTGCCACCAGCAGACCCCTGGGCGGTCAAGAGACCCAGTACTTC. The encoded protein is CATSRPLGGQETQYF.